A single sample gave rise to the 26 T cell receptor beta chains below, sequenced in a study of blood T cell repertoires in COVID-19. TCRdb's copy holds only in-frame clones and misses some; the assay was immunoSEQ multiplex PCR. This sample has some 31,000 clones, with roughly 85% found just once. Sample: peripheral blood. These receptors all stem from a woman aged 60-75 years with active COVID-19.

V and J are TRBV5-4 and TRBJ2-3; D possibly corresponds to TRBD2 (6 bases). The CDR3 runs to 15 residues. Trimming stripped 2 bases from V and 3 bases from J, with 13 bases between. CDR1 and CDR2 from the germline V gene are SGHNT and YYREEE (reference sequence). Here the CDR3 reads CASSLGGSNTDTQYF. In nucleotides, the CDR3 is TGTGCCAGCAGCTTAGGAGGGTCTAATACAGATACGCAGTATTTT.

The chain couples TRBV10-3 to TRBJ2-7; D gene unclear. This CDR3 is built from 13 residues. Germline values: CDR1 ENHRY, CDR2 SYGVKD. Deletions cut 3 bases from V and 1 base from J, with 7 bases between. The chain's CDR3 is CAISDPRSYEQYF. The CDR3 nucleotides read TGTGCCATCAGTGACCCCAGGTCCTACGAGCAGTACTTC.

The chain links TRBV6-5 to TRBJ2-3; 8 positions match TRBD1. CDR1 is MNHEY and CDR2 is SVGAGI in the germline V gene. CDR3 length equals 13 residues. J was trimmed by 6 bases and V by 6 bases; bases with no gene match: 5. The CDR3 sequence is CASRRQGSDTQYF. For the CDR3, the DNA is TGTGCCAGCAGGAGACAGGGGTCGGATACGCAGTATTTT.

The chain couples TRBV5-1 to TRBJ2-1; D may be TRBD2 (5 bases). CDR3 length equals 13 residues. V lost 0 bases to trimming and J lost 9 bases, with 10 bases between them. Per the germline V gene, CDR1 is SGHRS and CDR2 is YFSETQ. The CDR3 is CASSLVPEAEQFF. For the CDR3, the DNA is TGCGCCAGCAGCTTGGTTCCGGAGGCTGAGCAGTTCTTC.

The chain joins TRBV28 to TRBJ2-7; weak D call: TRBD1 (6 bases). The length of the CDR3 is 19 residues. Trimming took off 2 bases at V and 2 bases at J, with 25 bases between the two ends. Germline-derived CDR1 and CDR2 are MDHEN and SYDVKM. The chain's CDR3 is CASSLPEWPRQGPTYEQYF. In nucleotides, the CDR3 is TGTGCCAGCAGTTTACCTGAATGGCCACGGCAGGGGCCTACCTACGAGCAGTACTTC.

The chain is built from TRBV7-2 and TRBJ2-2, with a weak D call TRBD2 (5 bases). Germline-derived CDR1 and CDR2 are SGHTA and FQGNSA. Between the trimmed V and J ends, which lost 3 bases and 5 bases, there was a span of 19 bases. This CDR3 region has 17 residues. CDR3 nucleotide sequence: TGTGCCAGCAGCTTTCCGACTAACCTCCTTGGGACCGGGGAGCTGTTTTTT. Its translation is CASSFPTNLLGTGELFF.

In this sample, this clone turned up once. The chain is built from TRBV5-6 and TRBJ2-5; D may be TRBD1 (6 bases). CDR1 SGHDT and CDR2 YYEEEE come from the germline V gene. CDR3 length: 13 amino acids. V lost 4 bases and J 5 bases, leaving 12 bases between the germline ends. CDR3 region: CASSRTGWETQYF. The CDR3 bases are TGTGCCAGCAGCCGTACAGGGTGGGAGACCCAGTACTTC.

DNA of the CDR3: TGTGCCAGCAGCCTAGCGGGAGCAAATGAGCAGTTCTTC. This translates into CASSLAGANEQFF. The J gene is TRBJ2-1, the V gene TRBV3-1 (or the pseudogene TRBV3-2); 9 bases match TRBD2. The germline gives CDR1 LGHDT, CDR2 YNNKEL (reference sequence). The CDR3 length is 13 residues. J gave up 7 bases and V 4 bases, and 2 bases lay outside the gene matches.

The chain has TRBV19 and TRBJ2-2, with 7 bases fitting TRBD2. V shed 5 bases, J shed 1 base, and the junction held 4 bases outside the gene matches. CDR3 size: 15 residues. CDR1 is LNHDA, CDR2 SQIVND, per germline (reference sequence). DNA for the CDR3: TGTGCCAGTAGTTTGGTAGCGGGGAACACCGGGGAGCTGTTTTTT. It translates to CASSLVAGNTGELFF.

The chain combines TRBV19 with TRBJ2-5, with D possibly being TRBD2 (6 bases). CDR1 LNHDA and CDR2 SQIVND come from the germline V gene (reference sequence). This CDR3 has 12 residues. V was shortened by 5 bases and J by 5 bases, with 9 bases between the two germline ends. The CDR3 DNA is TGTGCCAGTAGTTCTGGGGGGGAGACCCAGTACTTC. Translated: CASSSGGETQYF.

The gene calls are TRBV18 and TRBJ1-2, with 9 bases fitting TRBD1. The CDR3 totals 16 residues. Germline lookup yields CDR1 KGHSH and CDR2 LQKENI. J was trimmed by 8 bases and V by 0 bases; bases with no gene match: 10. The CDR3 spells CASSPPIRTGGDGYTF. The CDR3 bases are TGTGCCAGCTCACCACCGATTCGAACAGGGGGCGACGGCTACACCTTC.

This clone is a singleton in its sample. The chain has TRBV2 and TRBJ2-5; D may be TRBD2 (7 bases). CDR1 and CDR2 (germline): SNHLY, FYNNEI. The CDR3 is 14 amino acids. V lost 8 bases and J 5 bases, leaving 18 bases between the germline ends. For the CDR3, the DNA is TGTGCCAGCTACCTGGGGGGGGCGCGGGAGACCCAGTACTTC. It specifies CASYLGGARETQYF. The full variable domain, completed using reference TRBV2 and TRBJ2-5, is EPEVTQTPSHQVTQMGQEVILRCVPISNHLYFYWYRQILGQKVEFLVSFYNNEISEKSEIFDDQFSVERPDGSNFTLKIRSTKLEDSAMYFCASYLGGARETQYFGPGTRLLVL.

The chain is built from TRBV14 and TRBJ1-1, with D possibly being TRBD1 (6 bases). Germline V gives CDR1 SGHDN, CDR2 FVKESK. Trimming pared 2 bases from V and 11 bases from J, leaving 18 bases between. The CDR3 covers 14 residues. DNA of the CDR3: TGTGCCAGCAGCCAACTTATGGGGGGGGCTCGGGCTTTCTTT. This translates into CASSQLMGGARAFF.

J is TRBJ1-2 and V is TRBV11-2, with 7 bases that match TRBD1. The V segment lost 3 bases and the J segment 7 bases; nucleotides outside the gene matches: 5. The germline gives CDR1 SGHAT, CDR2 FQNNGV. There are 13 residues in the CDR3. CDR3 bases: TGTGCCAGCAGCTTGGAAACAGGGGCTGGCTACACCTTC. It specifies CASSLETGAGYTF.

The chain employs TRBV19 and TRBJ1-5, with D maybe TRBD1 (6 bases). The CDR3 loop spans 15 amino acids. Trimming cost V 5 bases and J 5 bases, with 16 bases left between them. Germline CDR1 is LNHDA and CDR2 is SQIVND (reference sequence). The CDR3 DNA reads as TGTGCCAGTAGTGGCCGTGAGGGGGTATATCAGCCCCAGCATTTT. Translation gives CASSGREGVYQPQHF.

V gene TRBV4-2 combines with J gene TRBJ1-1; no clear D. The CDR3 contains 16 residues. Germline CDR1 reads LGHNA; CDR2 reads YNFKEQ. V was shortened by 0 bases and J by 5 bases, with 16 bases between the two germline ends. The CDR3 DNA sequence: TGTGCCAGCAGCCAAGATCGGGCGGCCAGAGGGACTGAAGCTTTCTTT. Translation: CASSQDRAARGTEAFF.

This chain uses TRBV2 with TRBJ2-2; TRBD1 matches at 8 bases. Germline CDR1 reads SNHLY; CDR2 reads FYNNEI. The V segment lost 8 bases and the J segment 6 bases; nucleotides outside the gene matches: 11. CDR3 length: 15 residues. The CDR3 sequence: CASARADRESGELFF. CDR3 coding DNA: TGTGCCAGCGCCCGAGCGGACAGGGAATCCGGGGAGCTGTTTTTT.

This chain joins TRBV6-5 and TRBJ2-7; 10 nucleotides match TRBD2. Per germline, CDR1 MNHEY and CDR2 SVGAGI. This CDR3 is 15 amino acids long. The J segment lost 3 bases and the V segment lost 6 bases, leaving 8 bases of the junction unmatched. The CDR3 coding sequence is TGTGCCAGCAGCGTCGAACGACTAGCGGGCTACGAGCAGTACTTC. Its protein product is CASSVERLAGYEQYF.

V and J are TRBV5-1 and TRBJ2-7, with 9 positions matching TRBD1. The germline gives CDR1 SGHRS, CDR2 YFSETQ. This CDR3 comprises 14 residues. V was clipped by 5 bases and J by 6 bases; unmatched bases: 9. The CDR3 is CASRTTGGNFEQYF. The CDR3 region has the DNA TGCGCCAGCAGGACTACAGGGGGCAATTTCGAGCAGTACTTC.

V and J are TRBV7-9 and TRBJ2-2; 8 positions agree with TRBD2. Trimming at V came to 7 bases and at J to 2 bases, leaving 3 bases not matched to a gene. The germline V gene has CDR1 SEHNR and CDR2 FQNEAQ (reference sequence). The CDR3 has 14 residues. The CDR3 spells CASTGTSNTGELFF. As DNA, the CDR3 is TGTGCCAGCACCGGGACTAGTAACACCGGGGAGCTGTTTTTT. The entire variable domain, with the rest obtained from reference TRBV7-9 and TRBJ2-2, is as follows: DTGVSQNPRHKITKRGQNVTFRCDPISEHNRLYWYRQTLGQGPEFLTYFQNEAQLEKSRLLSDRFSAERPKGSFSTLEIQRTEQGDSAMYLCASTGTSNTGELFFGEGSRLTVL.

Written as DNA, the CDR3 is TGTGCCATCAGTGAGCGGGACTCAGAGGGGGAGACCCAGTACTTC. Amino acid sequence: CAISERDSEGETQYF. The rearrangement links TRBV10-3 to TRBJ2-5, with a tentative D call TRBD2 (6 bases). Germline CDR1 ENHRY, CDR2 SYGVKD. V lost 2 bases and J 5 bases, leaving 15 bases between the germline ends. The CDR3 runs 15 residues.

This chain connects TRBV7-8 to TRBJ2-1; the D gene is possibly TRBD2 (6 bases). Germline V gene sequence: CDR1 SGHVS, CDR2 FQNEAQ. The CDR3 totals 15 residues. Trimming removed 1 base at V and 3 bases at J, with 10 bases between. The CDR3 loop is CASSLDISGYNEQFF. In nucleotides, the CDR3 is TGTGCCAGCAGCTTAGATATTAGCGGCTACAATGAGCAGTTCTTC.

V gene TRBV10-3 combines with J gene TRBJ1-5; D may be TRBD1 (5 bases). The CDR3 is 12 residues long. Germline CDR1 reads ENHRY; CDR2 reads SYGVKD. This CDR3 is CAIGRGNQPQHF. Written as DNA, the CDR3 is TGTGCGATCGGTAGGGGAAATCAGCCCCAGCATTTT.

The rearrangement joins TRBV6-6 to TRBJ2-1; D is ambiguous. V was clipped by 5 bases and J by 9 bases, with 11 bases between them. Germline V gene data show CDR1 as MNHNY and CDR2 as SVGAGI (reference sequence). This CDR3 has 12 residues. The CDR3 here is CASSTYSGEQFF. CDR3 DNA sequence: TGTGCCAGCAGTACTTACAGTGGTGAGCAGTTCTTC.

The CDR3 is CASSKEGQAHEQYF. For the CDR3, the DNA is TGTGCCAGCAGCAAAGAGGGACAGGCCCACGAGCAGTACTTC. This sequence joins TRBV21-1 and TRBJ2-7; the D call of TRBD1 is as the table states it, not checked on the DNA. TRBV21-1 is shown as a pseudogene. The CDR3 totals 14 residues.

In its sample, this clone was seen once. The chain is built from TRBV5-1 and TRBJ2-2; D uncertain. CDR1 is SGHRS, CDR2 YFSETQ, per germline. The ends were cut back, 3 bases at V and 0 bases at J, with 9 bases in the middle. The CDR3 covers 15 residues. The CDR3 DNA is TGCGCCAGCAGCTCCTCGAGCACGAACACCGGGGAGCTGTTTTTT. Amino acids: CASSSSSTNTGELFF.